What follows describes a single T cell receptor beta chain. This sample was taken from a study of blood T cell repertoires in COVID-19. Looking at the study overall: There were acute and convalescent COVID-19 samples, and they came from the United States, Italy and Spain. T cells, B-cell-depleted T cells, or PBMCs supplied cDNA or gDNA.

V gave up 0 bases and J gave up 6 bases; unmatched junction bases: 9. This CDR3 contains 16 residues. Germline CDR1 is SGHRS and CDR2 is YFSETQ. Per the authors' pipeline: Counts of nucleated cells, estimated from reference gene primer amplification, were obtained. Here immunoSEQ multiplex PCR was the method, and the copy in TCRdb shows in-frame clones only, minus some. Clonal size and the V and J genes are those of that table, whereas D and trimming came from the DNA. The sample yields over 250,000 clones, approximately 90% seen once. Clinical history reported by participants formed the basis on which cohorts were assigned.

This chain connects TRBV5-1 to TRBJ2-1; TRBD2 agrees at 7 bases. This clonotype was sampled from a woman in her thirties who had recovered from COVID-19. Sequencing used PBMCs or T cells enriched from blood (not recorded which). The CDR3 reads CASSLDGLAEGNEQFF. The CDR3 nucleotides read TGCGCCAGCAGCTTGGACGGGCTAGCGGAGGGCAATGAGCAGTTCTTC.